This entry lists 11 T cell receptor beta chains sequenced from one sample in a study of identical twins. MiXCR, applied by TCRdb to the 5' RACE reads, yields one record per CDR3 protein. The table shows around 530,000 distinct CDR3 sequences, with roughly 15% occurring only once. This same sample was also taken into another study, of yellow fever vaccine responses in identical twins.

Specimen: CD4+ T cells sorted from blood. These receptors came from a woman between 18 and 29 years old in good health.

This chain uses TRBV20-1 with TRBJ2-3; 7 bases line up with TRBD2. J gave up 4 bases and V 6 bases, and 7 bases lay outside the gene matches. The germline V gene has CDR1 DFQATT and CDR2 SNEGSKA (reference sequence). The CDR3 sequence is 13 residues long. The CDR3 nucleotides are TGCAGTGCCCCAGTAGCGGGCGCAGATACGCAGTATTTT. It is translated as CSAPVAGADTQYF.

This chain joins TRBV12-3 or TRBV12-4 and TRBJ2-3; D unresolved. The V end was cut by 7 bases, the J end by 2 bases, with 16 bases between. This CDR3 contains 15 residues. The CDR3 region is CASTSLETNTDTQYF. In DNA, the CDR3 is TGTGCCAGCACCTCCCTTGAGACCAACACAGATACGCAGTATTTT.

V gene TRBV4-1 combines with J gene TRBJ2-1; possibly TRBD2 for D (5 bases). The CDR3 runs 16 residues. Per the germline V gene, CDR1 is MGHRA and CDR2 is YSYEKL. V was shortened by 1 base and J by 4 bases, with 14 bases between the two germline ends. CDR3 DNA: TGCGCCAGCAGCCAAGGGCCGGGGTCGCCTTACAATGAGCAGTTCTTC. Translated: CASSQGPGSPYNEQFF.

V is TRBV5-1 and J is TRBJ2-7; perhaps TRBD1 as D (6 bases). Per germline, CDR1 SGHRS and CDR2 YFSETQ. The CDR3 contains 15 residues. With 4 bases removed from V and 0 bases from J, the gap between germline ends came to 14 bases. The CDR3 loop is CASSAGQLSSYEQYF. CDR3 DNA sequence: TGCGCCAGCAGCGCCGGACAGCTAAGCTCCTACGAGCAGTACTTC.

This clonotype was detected only a few times. The chain couples TRBV12-3 or TRBV12-4 to TRBJ1-1; a possible D gene is TRBD1 (5 bases). CDR3 length: 15 residues. V was cut by 2 bases and J by 1 base, with 11 bases left in between. In DNA form, the CDR3 reads TGTGCCAGCAGTTTAACACCGACAGCGAACACTGAAGCTTTCTTT. Amino acid sequence: CASSLTPTANTEAFF.

This clonotype has more than one count but fewer than ten. The genes are TRBV7-8 and TRBJ2-3; possible D gene TRBD2, 7 bases. CDR3 length: 19 amino acids. The germline V and J ends were trimmed by 2 bases and 1 base, with 22 bases remaining between them. Germline V lookup: CDR1 SGHVS, CDR2 FQNEAQ. The CDR3 is CASSLPRAGGGERTDTQYF. The CDR3 bases are TGTGCCAGCAGCTTACCTCGGGCAGGAGGGGGGGAACGCACAGATACGCAGTATTTT.

A word on this clonotype: Germline and junction disagree at one end, which may indicate a read error. This rearrangement joins TRBV20-1 to TRBJ2-2; D may be TRBD2 (6 bases). The germline V gene has CDR1 DFQATT and CDR2 SNEGSKA (reference sequence). The CDR3 loop spans 15 amino acids. Written as DNA, the CDR3 is TGCAGTGCTAGAGTGCGGGGCACGAACACCGGGAAGCTGTTTTTT. Its translation: CSARVRGTNTGKLFF.

The V call is TRBV6-5, the J call TRBJ2-5; 8 nucleotides match TRBD2. The CDR3 contains 15 residues. With V trimmed by 2 bases and J by 5 bases, 7 bases remained unmatched. Germline V gives CDR1 MNHEY, CDR2 SVGAGI. DNA for the CDR3: TGTGCCAGCAGTTACGGGGTAGCGGGATGGGAGACCCAGTACTTC. Residues: CASSYGVAGWETQYF.

There are many counts of this clonotype. A junction boundary mismatches the germline segment, possibly from a read error. The chain carries TRBV5-1 and TRBJ2-1; unclear D gene. Germline V gene lookup returns CDR1 SGHRS and CDR2 YFSETQ. The CDR3 has 13 amino acids. The CDR3 DNA sequence: TGTGCCAGCAGTTTAGGACCAGACAATGAGCAGTTCTTC. Translating gives CASSLGPDNEQFF.

This clonotype was observed a few times. The rearrangement links TRBV20-1 to TRBJ1-2; D is perhaps TRBD1 (5 bases). This CDR3 spans 12 amino acids. Trimming removed 5 bases from V and 8 bases from J, with 15 bases in between. The germline gives CDR1 DFQATT, CDR2 SNEGSKA (reference sequence). This CDR3 is CSAPPGGHGYTF. In DNA, the CDR3 is TGCAGTGCTCCTCCCGGGGGTCACGGCTACACCTTC.

This clonotype was counted only a few times. This chain links TRBV11-2 with TRBJ2-1; 8 bases are shared with TRBD1. This CDR3 has 22 amino acids. Germline-derived CDR1 and CDR2 are SGHAT and FQNNGV. V gave up 0 bases and J gave up 3 bases; unmatched junction bases: 22. The CDR3 DNA is TGTGCCAGCAGCTTAGATGTCCTAGCCAGGGGGCTGTTCGGGAGACGCTACAATGAGCAGTTCTTC. The encoded protein is CASSLDVLARGLFGRRYNEQFF. The whole variable domain, filled in from reference TRBV11-2 and TRBJ2-1, reads EAGVAQSPRYKIIEKRQSVAFWCNPISGHATLYWYQQILGQGPKLLIQFQNNGVVDDSQLPKDRFSAERLKGVDSTLKIQPAKLEDSAVYLCASSLDVLARGLFGRRYNEQFFGPGTRLTVL.